The clone carrying this T cell receptor beta chain was detected ten times or more. The antigen remains unidentified. The data were taken from a study of T cells after yellow fever vaccination. Study conclusions and caveats: The secondary response was weaker but peaked faster, day 5 versus 15. Subsequent to the booster, the majority of primary-vaccination clones reappeared (96% CD4, 85% to 90% CD8).

TCRdb re-analysed the 5' RACE reads in MiXCR, keeping a single row per CDR3 protein. The repertoire has 450,000 to 550,000 distinct CDR3 sequences, just over 20% of them found once; the top ten carry approximately 15%. V lost 4 bases and J lost 0, with 22 bases in between. The germline CDR1 and CDR2 sequences are SGHAT and FQDESV (reference sequence). This CDR3 contains 18 residues. This receptor was identified in a man aged 18-30 years who received the YFV17D yellow fever vaccine. The material was PBMCs, obtained 20 to 25 days after the first yellow fever vaccination. The V call is TRBV11-1, the J call TRBJ2-7, with D perhaps TRBD1 (7 bases). The CDR3 reads CASSYRGPGRGLSYEQYF. The CDR3 DNA is TGTGCCAGCAGCTATAGGGGGCCCGGGCGGGGCCTCTCCTACGAGCAGTACTTC.